The rows below give T cell receptor beta chains drawn from one sample of a study of early T cells in non-severe SARS-CoV-2 infection. TCRdb used MiXCR to reprocess the 5' RACE reads, holding one entry per CDR3 protein. The sample records about 62,000 distinct CDR3 sequences, less than 10% being singletons. Sequences were obtained from whole blood. These receptors were taken from an adult who was a healthcare worker with PCR-confirmed SARS-CoV-2 infection or an uninfected control (not recorded which). The CDR3 runs from the conserved cysteine through the conserved F or W. D genes are given only for firm matches. Rows give clone size only sometimes, using once, few, many, or a class for an expanded clone.

many	NA	TRBV7-3	TRBJ2-1	CASSSFGNEQFF	TGTGCCAGCAGCTCCTTTGGCAATGAGCAGTTCTTC
NA	NA	TRBV13	TRBJ2-5	CASSPRGGGAGTQYF	TGTGCCAGCAGCCCCAGAGGAGGGGGGGCAGGGACCCAGTACTTC
NA	TRBD2	TRBV11-2	TRBJ2-3	CASSSITRTSGVTDTQYF	TGTGCCAGCAGCTCGATAACCAGGACTAGCGGGGTCACAGATACGCAGTATTTT
medium-sized	NA	TRBV10-2	TRBJ2-3	CASREGPSGTDTQYF	TGCGCCAGCCGCGAGGGCCCATCGGGCACAGATACGCAGTATTTT
few	NA	TRBV25-1	TRBJ1-2	CASSDRLNNYGYTF	TGTGCCAGCAGCGATAGACTGAATAACTATGGCTACACCTTC
many	TRBD1	TRBV24-1	TRBJ1-2	CATSDRTGGFYGYTF	TGTGCCACCAGTGATCGGACAGGGGGATTCTATGGCTACACCTTC
few	TRBD2	TRBV19	TRBJ2-1	CASSIDKSGGTNNEQFF	TGTGCCAGTAGTATAGATAAAAGCGGGGGAACTAACAATGAGCAGTTCTTC
many	TRBD2	TRBV12-3/TRBV12-4	TRBJ2-3	CASSLGGGSTDTQYF	TGTGCCAGCAGCCTCGGCGGGGGTAGCACAGATACGCAGTATTTT
many	NA	TRBV28	TRBJ1-5	CASSLIRTTPNQPQHF	TGTGCCAGCAGTTTGATTAGAACAACCCCCAATCAGCCCCAGCATTTT
NA	TRBD2	TRBV15	TRBJ2-3	CATSSRPGSRLASTDTQYF	TGTGCCACCAGCAGCCGACCGGGATCTAGACTAGCTAGCACAGATACGCAGTATTTT
many	NA	TRBV20-1	TRBJ1-1	CSASVEMNTEAFF	TGCAGTGCTAGTGTCGAAATGAACACTGAAGCTTTCTTT
NA	NA	TRBV2	TRBJ1-3	CASSEAAQSFIDTIYF	TGTGCCAGCAGTGAGGCCGCACAGTCATTTATCGACACCATATATTTT
few	TRBD1	TRBV29-1	TRBJ2-5	CSVKTDRGIETQYF	TGCAGCGTTAAGACGGACAGGGGAATAGAGACCCAGTACTTC
NA	NA	TRBV2	TRBJ1-2	CASSERRDASNYGYTF	TGTGCCAGCAGTGAACGACGGGACGCATCTAACTATGGCTACACCTTC
NA	NA	TRBV11-2	TRBJ1-4	CASSFTGINEKLFF	TGTGCCAGCAGCTTCACAGGGATTAATGAAAAACTGTTTTTT
few	TRBD1	TRBV2	TRBJ2-4	CAGRQGAENIQYF	TGTGCCGGCAGACAGGGGGCGGAAAACATTCAGTACTTC
many	NA	TRBV3-1	TRBJ2-1	CASSQDRSSYNEQFF	TGTGCCAGCAGCCAAGACCGGAGCTCCTACAATGAGCAGTTCTTC
many	TRBD1	TRBV20-1	TRBJ1-2	CSAMDRANYGYTF	TGCAGTGCCATGGACAGGGCAAACTATGGCTACACCTTC
NA	TRBD1	TRBV11-2	TRBJ2-1	CASSPTSGQGRYNEQFF	TGTGCCAGCAGCCCGACATCGGGACAGGGAAGATACAATGAGCAGTTCTTC
NA	NA	TRBV5-5	TRBJ2-3	CASSLVLTGTDTQYF	TGTGCCAGCAGCTTGGTCCTCACTGGAACAGATACGCAGTATTTT
few	NA	TRBV6-1	TRBJ1-5	CASSDSFKGWNQPQHF	TGTGCCAGCAGTGATAGTTTTAAGGGGTGGAATCAGCCCCAGCATTTT
few	TRBD1	TRBV12-3/TRBV12-4	TRBJ1-2	CASSLVPGGQGYGYTF	TGTGCCAGCAGTTTAGTTCCAGGGGGTCAGGGCTATGGCTACACCTTC
NA	NA	TRBV7-7	TRBJ2-4	CANSTEDIQYF	TGTGCCAACAGCACAGAGGACATTCAGTACTTC
NA	TRBD1	TRBV7-9	TRBJ2-5	CASSSAATGPETQYF	TGTGCCAGCAGCTCCGCTGCGACAGGGCCGGAGACCCAGTACTTC
many	NA	TRBV12-3/TRBV12-4	TRBJ1-5	CASSFGAGNQPQHF	TGTGCCAGCAGTTTTGGAGCGGGTAATCAGCCCCAGCATTTT
NA	NA	TRBV20-1	TRBJ1-6	CSARGGQGLDSPLHF	TGCAGTGCTAGAGGGGGGCAGGGACTGGACTCACCCCTCCACTTT
few	NA	TRBV10-3	TRBJ2-1	CAISESTVMSYNEQFF	TGTGCCATCAGTGAGTCGACGGTAATGTCCTACAATGAGCAGTTCTTC
NA	TRBD1	TRBV18	TRBJ1-2	CASSPDRGYPGYTF	TGTGCCAGCTCACCCGACAGGGGCTATCCGGGCTACACCTTC
few	NA	TRBV30	TRBJ2-1	CAWSFGGSAEQFF	TGTGCCTGGAGTTTCGGAGGGTCGGCTGAGCAGTTCTTC
once	NA	TRBV5-1	TRBJ2-3	CASSLDSRTDTQYF	TGCGCCAGCAGCTTGGACAGTCGCACAGATACGCAGTATTTT
many	TRBD2	TRBV11-2	TRBJ2-2	CASSLDPGLAGSPNTGELFF	TGTGCCAGCAGCTTAGATCCAGGCCTAGCGGGTTCTCCGAACACCGGGGAGCTGTTTTTT
NA	NA	TRBV25-1	TRBJ1-2	CASSELGGPYTF	TGTGCCAGCAGTGAATTGGGGGGGCCCTACACCTTC
NA	NA	TRBV18	TRBJ1-1	CASSPLSVRNTEAFF	TGTGCCAGCTCACCACTTTCGGTCAGGAACACTGAAGCTTTCTTT
few	NA	TRBV27	TRBJ1-2	CASSLSLHYGYTF	TGTGCCAGCAGTTTATCCCTCCACTATGGCTACACCTTC
NA	TRBD1	TRBV6-1	TRBJ2-2	CASRKDRENTGELFF	TGTGCCAGCAGAAAAGACAGGGAGAACACCGGGGAGCTGTTTTTT
NA	TRBD2	TRBV4-2	TRBJ2-3	CASSQLAGDDTDTQYF	TGTGCCAGCAGCCAACTAGCGGGGGACGACACAGATACGCAGTATTTT
many	NA	TRBV20-1	TRBJ2-5	CSATARGETQYF	TGCAGTGCCACCGCGCGAGGGGAGACCCAGTACTTC
many	NA	TRBV18	TRBJ2-4	CASSPSLGHIQYF	TGTGCCAGCTCACCAAGCCTAGGGCACATTCAGTACTTC
NA	TRBD2	TRBV3-1	TRBJ2-5	CASSQETSGMETQYF	TGTGCCAGCAGCCAAGAAACTAGCGGTATGGAGACCCAGTACTTC
many	NA	TRBV7-9	TRBJ2-1	CASSHGAGQYNEQFF	TGTGCCAGCAGCCACGGCGCCGGACAGTACAATGAGCAGTTCTTC
many	NA	TRBV30	TRBJ1-5	CACAFGGQPQHF	TGTGCCTGCGCCTTTGGGGGTCAGCCCCAGCATTTT
few	TRBD2	TRBV5-1	TRBJ2-1	CASSPTSGAHNEQFF	TGCGCCAGCAGCCCGACTAGCGGGGCCCACAATGAGCAGTTCTTC
few	TRBD1	TRBV10-3	TRBJ2-2	CAISAGTGFGTGELFF	TGTGCCATCAGTGCTGGGACAGGGTTTGGCACCGGGGAGCTGTTTTTT
few	TRBD2	TRBV11-2	TRBJ2-1	CASSSGLAGSWGQFF	TGTGCCAGCAGCTCTGGACTAGCGGGGTCCTGGGGGCAGTTCTTC
NA	NA	TRBV3-1	TRBJ1-6	CASSRNDNSPLHF	TGTGCCAGCAGTCGCAACGATAATTCACCCCTCCACTTT
NA	NA	TRBV5-1	TRBJ2-2	CASSFQGTGELFF	TGCGCCAGCAGCTTCCAGGGAACCGGGGAGCTGTTTTTT
NA	NA	TRBV7-8	TRBJ1-1	CASSLMWGSTEVFF	TGTGCCAGCAGCTTAATGTGGGGTTCCACTGAAGTTTTCTTT
many	TRBD2	TRBV5-1	TRBJ2-3	CASSLSGGYTDTQYF	TGCGCCAGCAGCCTCAGCGGGGGGTACACAGATACGCAGTATTTT
NA	TRBD2	TRBV7-2	TRBJ2-5	CASSLALAGGQETQYF	TGTGCCAGCAGCTTAGCGCTAGCGGGGGGCCAAGAGACCCAGTACTTC
NA	NA	TRBV4-1	TRBJ2-1	CASSQGNRGANEQFF	TGCGCCAGCAGCCAAGGGAATCGGGGGGCGAATGAGCAGTTCTTC
NA	NA	TRBV6-5	TRBJ2-2	CASSYSAIGSSANTGELFF	TGTGCCAGCAGTTACTCGGCTATCGGTTCATCAGCGAACACCGGGGAGCTGTTTTTT
few	TRBD1	TRBV5-5	TRBJ2-2	CASSLFRGGHEGGELFF	TGTGCCAGCAGCTTGTTCCGAGGGGGCCATGAAGGCGGGGAGCTGTTTTTT
NA	TRBD1	TRBV12-3/TRBV12-4	TRBJ1-2	CASSLYRTGGGYTF	TGTGCCAGCAGTTTATATAGGACAGGGGGCGGCTACACCTTC